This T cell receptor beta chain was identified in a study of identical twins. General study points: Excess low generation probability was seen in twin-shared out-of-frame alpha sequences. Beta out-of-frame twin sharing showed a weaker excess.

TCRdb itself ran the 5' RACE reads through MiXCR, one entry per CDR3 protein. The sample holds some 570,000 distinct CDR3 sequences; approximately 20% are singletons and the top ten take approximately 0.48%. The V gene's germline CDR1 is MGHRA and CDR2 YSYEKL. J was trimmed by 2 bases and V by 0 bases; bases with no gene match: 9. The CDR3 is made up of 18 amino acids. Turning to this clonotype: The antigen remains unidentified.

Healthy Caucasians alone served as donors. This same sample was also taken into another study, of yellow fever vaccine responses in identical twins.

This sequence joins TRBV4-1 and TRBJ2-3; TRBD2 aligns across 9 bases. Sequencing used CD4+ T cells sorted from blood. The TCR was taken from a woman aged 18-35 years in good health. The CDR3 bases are TGCGCCAGCAGCCAAGATTGGCAGCGGGGGGCGCTCACAGATACGCAGTATTTT. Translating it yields CASSQDWQRGALTDTQYF.